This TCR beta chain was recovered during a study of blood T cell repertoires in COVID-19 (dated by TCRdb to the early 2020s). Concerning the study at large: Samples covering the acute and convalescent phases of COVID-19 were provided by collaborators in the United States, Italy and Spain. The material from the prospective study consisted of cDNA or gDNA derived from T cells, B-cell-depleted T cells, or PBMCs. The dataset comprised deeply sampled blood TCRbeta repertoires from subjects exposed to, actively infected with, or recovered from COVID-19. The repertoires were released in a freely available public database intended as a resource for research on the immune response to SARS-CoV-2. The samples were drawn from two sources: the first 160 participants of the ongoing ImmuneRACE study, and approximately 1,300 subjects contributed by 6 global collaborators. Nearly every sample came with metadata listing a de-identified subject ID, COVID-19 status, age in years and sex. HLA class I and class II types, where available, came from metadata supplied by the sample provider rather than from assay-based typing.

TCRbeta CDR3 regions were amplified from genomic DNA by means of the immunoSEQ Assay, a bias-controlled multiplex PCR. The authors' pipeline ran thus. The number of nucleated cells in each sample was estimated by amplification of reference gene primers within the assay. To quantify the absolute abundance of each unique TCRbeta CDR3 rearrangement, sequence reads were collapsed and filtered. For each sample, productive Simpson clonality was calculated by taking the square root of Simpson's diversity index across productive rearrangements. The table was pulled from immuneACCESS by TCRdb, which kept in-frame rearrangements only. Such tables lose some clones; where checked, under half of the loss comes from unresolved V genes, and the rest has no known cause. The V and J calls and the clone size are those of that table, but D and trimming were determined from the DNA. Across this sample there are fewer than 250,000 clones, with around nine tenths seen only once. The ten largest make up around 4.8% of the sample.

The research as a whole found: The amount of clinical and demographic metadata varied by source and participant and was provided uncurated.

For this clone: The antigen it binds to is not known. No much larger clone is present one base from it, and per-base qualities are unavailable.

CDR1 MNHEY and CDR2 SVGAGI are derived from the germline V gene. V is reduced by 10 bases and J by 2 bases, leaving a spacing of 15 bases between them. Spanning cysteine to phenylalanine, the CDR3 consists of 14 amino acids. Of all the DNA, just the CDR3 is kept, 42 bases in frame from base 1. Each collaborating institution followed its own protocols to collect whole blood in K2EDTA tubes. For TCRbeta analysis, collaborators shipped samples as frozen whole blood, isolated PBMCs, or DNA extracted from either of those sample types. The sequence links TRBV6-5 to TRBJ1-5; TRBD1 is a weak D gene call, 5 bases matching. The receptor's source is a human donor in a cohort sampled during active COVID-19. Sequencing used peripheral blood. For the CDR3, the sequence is CATDDSSGNQPQHF. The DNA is TGTGCCACCGATGACAGTTCGGGCAATCAGCCCCAGCATTTT.